This TCR beta chain came from a study of neurological immune-mediated disorders. There are many counts of this clonotype. TCRdb re-derived calls from the 5' RACE reads in MiXCR, one entry per CDR3 protein. The sample includes roughly 65,000 distinct CDR3 sequences, roughly 4% of them seen just once. The unsorted libraries had their origin in 2 million PBMCs stored at -80 C. Trimming pared 0 bases from V and 0 bases from J, leaving 9 bases between. The length of the CDR3 is 15 residues. Per the germline V gene, CDR1 is SGHRS and CDR2 is YFSETQ. Sequenced sample: PBMCs. This chain connects TRBV5-1 to TRBJ1-1; unclear D gene. The clonotype originates from a man aged 45-65 years with multiple sclerosis. CDR3 sequence: CASSLGQIMNTEAFF. CDR3 bases: TGCGCCAGCAGCTTGGGGCAGATCATGAACACTGAAGCTTTCTTT.